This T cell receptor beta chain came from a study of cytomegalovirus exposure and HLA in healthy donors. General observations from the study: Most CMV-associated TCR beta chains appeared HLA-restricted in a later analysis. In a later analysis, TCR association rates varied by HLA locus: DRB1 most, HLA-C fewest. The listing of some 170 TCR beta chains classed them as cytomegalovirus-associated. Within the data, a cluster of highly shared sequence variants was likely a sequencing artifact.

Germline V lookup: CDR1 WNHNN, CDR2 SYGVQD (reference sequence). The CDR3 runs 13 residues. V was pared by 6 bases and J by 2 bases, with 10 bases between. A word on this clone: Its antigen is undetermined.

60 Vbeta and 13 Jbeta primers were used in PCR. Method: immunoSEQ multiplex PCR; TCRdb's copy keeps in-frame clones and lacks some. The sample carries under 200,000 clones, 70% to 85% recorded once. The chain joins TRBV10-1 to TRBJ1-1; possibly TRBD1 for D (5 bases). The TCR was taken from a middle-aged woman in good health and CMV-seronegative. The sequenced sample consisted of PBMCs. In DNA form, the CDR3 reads TGCGCCAGCAGAGAGACAGTCAACACTGAAGCTTTCTTT. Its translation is CASRETVNTEAFF.